This T cell receptor (beta chain) was identified during a study of blood T cells in healthy people across ages. The CDR3 length is 13 residues. V lost 7 bases and J lost 2, with 11 bases in between. Per the germline V gene, CDR1 is ENHRY and CDR2 is SYGVKD. The count of this clonotype is one. Alongside a J-beta primer mix, a sample-barcoded 5' primer served in a second PCR lasting about 7 to 11 cycles. The template-switch adaptor was a 5' adaptor with 12 random nucleotides. It tagged each cDNA molecule. TCRdb re-called the 5' RACE reads through MiXCR, storing one row per CDR3 protein. The sample yields about 640,000 distinct CDR3 sequences, roughly 53% seen once.

The clonotype originates from a man in his fifties or sixties in good health. The V gene is TRBV10-3, the J gene TRBJ1-2, with unresolved D. Sequencing was carried out using blood. CDR3 nucleotide sequence: TGTGCCATCACGGGCAGTCAAAACTATGGCTACACCTTC. Amino acids: CAITGSQNYGYTF.